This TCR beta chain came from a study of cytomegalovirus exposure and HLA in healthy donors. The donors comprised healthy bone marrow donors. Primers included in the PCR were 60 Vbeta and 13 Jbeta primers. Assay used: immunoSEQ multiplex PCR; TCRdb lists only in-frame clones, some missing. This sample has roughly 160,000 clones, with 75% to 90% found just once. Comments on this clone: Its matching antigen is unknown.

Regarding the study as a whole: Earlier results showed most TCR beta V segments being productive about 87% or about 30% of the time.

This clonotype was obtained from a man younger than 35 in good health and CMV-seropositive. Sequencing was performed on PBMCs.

The CDR3 protein is CASRDSGVGNQPQHF. Written as DNA, the CDR3 is TGTGCCAGCAGGGACTCAGGGGTAGGGAATCAGCCCCAGCATTTT. This rearrangement joins TRBV6-1 to TRBJ1-5, with D tentatively TRBD1 (6 bases). The V gene's germline CDR1 is MNHNS and CDR2 SASEGT. The V end lost 6 bases, the J end lost 4 bases, and 16 bases lay between the germline ends. The CDR3 is 15 amino acids.